These 25 T cell receptor beta chains share one sample of origin, sequenced in a study of blood T cell repertoires in COVID-19. Clones were sequenced by immunoSEQ multiplex PCR, and TCRdb holds only the in-frame ones, with some missing. The table includes 200,000 to 300,000 clones, around 90% detected once. Sequencing was carried out using peripheral blood. Receptors were obtained from a man in his thirties or forties with COVID-19, enrolled during active disease.

This chain links TRBV14 with TRBJ1-2; D not resolved. The CDR3 sequence is 15 residues long. CDR1 and CDR2 (germline): SGHDN, FVKESK. Trimming stripped 2 bases from V and 6 bases from J, with 16 bases between. CDR3 bases: TGTGCCAGCAGCCAACGAAACGATGGCTTACATGGCTACACCTTC. It is translated as CASSQRNDGLHGYTF.

CDR3 DNA: TGCGCCAGCAGATCCGGACAGGGGGCGGGCAAAAACATTCAGTACTTC. Amino acids: CASRSGQGAGKNIQYF. This sequence joins TRBV5-1 and TRBJ2-4, with TRBD1 identical over 11 bases. Germline assignment: CDR1 SGHRS and CDR2 YFSETQ. J was trimmed by 3 bases and V by 5 bases; bases with no gene match: 7. This CDR3 contains 16 residues.

In nucleotides, the CDR3 is TGTGCCAGCAGCTTGCCGCCGGGACATGGGGGCTATGGCTACACCTTC. Encoded protein: CASSLPPGHGGYGYTF. The chain carries TRBV5-6 and TRBJ1-2; weak D call: TRBD1 (6 bases). Germline V gene lookup returns CDR1 SGHDT and CDR2 YYEEEE. CDR3 length: 16 residues. Deletions cut 1 base from V and 4 bases from J, with 17 bases between.

The V gene is TRBV9, the J gene TRBJ2-3; 7 bases match TRBD2. The length of the CDR3 is 16 residues. The germline V gene has CDR1 SGDLS and CDR2 YYNGEE. V gave up 4 bases and J gave up 0 bases; unmatched junction bases: 8. CDR3 coding DNA: TGTGCCAGCAGCAGAGGAGGGAGGGTGAGCACAGATACGCAGTATTTT. It translates to CASSRGGRVSTDTQYF.

This chain uses TRBV7-2 with TRBJ2-7; a weak D match, TRBD1 (5 bases). CDR3 size: 13 residues. The germline V gene encodes CDR1 SGHTA and CDR2 FQGNSA. Trimming shortened V by 3 bases and J by 6 bases, and 12 bases separated the two germline ends. CDR3 DNA: TGTGCCAGCAGCTTGGGGCCCAGCCGCGAGCAGTACTTC. It is translated as CASSLGPSREQYF. The complete variable domain, with remaining parts taken from reference TRBV7-2 and TRBJ2-7, reads GAGVSQSPSNKVTEKGKDVELRCDPISGHTALYWYRQSLGQGLEFLIYFQGNSAPDKSGLPSDRFSAERTGGSVSTLTIQRTQQEDSAVYLCASSLGPSREQYFGPGTRLTVT.

This clone was counted between two and nine times. The V call is TRBV4-2, the J call TRBJ2-7; 8 bases map to TRBD2. Germline trimming cut 1 base from V and 2 bases from J; bases unmatched to any gene: 4. CDR3 length equals 15 residues. From germline, CDR1 is LGHNA and CDR2 YNFKEQ. The CDR3: CASSQGGLETYEQYF. The DNA of the CDR3 is TGTGCCAGCAGCCAAGGGGGACTAGAGACCTACGAGCAGTACTTC.

This rearrangement joins TRBV7-2 to TRBJ2-2; TRBD1 aligns across 8 bases. The CDR3 contains 16 residues. Trimming took 4 bases from V and 8 from J; bases not matched to a gene: 12. Germline loops: CDR1 SGHTA, CDR2 FQGNSA. This CDR3 reads CASSSYRTGSGGELFF. The DNA for the CDR3 is TGTGCCAGCAGCTCCTACCGGACAGGGTCGGGTGGGGAGCTGTTTTTT.

This chain joins TRBV20-1 and TRBJ1-3, with D possibly being TRBD1 (6 bases). V was shortened by 3 bases and J by 3 bases, with 15 bases between the two germline ends. The CDR3 sequence is 15 residues long. Germline values: CDR1 DFQATT, CDR2 SNEGSKA (reference sequence). The CDR3 region has the DNA TGCAGTGCTAGTATTGCAGGGGAGAGTGGAAACACCATATATTTT. Translating gives CSASIAGESGNTIYF.

V gene TRBV7-2 combines with J gene TRBJ2-7; TRBD2 agrees at 9 bases. The CDR3 consists of 16 residues. Unmatched junction bases numbered 11, after V lost 4 bases and J lost 4 bases. Germline values: CDR1 SGHTA, CDR2 FQGNSA. The CDR3 nucleotides are TGTGCCAGCAGCTCCATAGCGGGGGTGGGGTCTTACGAGCAGTACTTC. Residues: CASSSIAGVGSYEQYF.

The chain uses TRBV5-1 and TRBJ1-1, with D maybe TRBD1 (5 bases). In germline, CDR1 is SGHRS, CDR2 YFSETQ. The CDR3 covers 16 residues. Trimming took 5 bases from V and 1 from J, leaving 18 bases between them. The CDR3 sequence is CASSFGRGTSNTEAFF. Written as DNA, the CDR3 is TGCGCCAGCAGTTTTGGACGGGGGACCTCGAACACTGAAGCTTTCTTT. Full variable domain (rest looked up from reference TRBV5-1 and TRBJ1-1): KAGVTQTPRYLIKTRGQQVTLSCSPISGHRSVSWYQQTPGQGLQFLFEYFSETQRNKGNFPGRFSGRQFSNSRSEMNVSTLELGDSALYLCASSFGRGTSNTEAFFGQGTRLTVV.

The rearrangement joins TRBV7-2 to TRBJ1-5; the match to TRBD1 covers 7 bases. Germline V gene sequence: CDR1 SGHTA, CDR2 FQGNSA. The V segment lost 1 base and the J segment 0 bases; nucleotides outside the gene matches: 12. The CDR3 extends over 19 amino acids. This CDR3 reads CASSLDPGTAEDSNQPQHF. In nucleotides, the CDR3 is TGTGCCAGCAGCTTAGACCCCGGGACAGCGGAGGATAGCAATCAGCCCCAGCATTTT.

The chain links TRBV5-4 to TRBJ2-2; possibly TRBD1 for D (6 bases). Germline lookup yields CDR1 SGHNT and CDR2 YYREEE (reference sequence). Trimming stripped 3 bases from V and 5 bases from J, with 11 bases between. The CDR3 totals 14 residues. CDR3 residues: CASSSGQHTGELFF. The CDR3 DNA is TGTGCCAGCAGCTCGGGACAACATACCGGGGAGCTGTTTTTT.

This clone is a singleton in its sample. The rearrangement joins TRBV7-9 to TRBJ1-1; no definite D call. Germline assignment: CDR1 SEHNR and CDR2 FQNEAQ (reference sequence). The CDR3 totals 13 residues. V lost 5 bases to trimming and J lost 1 base, with 8 bases between them. CDR3 residues: CASSAEPNTEAFF. The DNA of the CDR3 is TGTGCCAGCAGCGCGGAACCGAACACTGAAGCTTTCTTT. Looking up the rest from reference TRBV7-9 and TRBJ1-1 gives the full variable domain: DTGVSQNPRHKITKRGQNVTFRCDPISEHNRLYWYRQTLGQGPEFLTYFQNEAQLEKSRLLSDRFSAERPKGSFSTLEIQRTEQGDSAMYLCASSAEPNTEAFFGQGTRLTVV.

The chain couples TRBV11-2 to TRBJ2-1; 8 nucleotides match TRBD1. V lost 6 bases to trimming and J lost 4 bases; unmatched junction nucleotides: 8. CDR1 is SGHAT, CDR2 FQNNGV, per germline. The CDR3 spans 15 residues. The CDR3, as DNA: TGTGCCAGCAGGTCACCAGGGGGCTTATACAATGAGCAGTTCTTC. Translating gives CASRSPGGLYNEQFF.

The CDR3 DNA reads TGTGCCAGCAGTGAACGGGAGGCTCAGCCCCAGCATTTT. Protein product: CASSEREAQPQHF. This chain uses TRBV6-1 with TRBJ1-5; D not resolved. Trimming pared 2 bases from V and 6 bases from J, leaving 8 bases between. The CDR3 is 13 amino acids. Germline V gives CDR1 MNHNS, CDR2 SASEGT.

The gene calls are TRBV5-1 and TRBJ1-2; 9 nucleotides line up with TRBD1. The CDR3 spans 15 residues. J gave up 13 bases and V 4 bases, and 17 bases lay outside the gene matches. Germline loops: CDR1 SGHRS, CDR2 YFSETQ. For the CDR3, the DNA is TGCGCCAGCAGCCCACCGGGACAGGGAGACCTGGCGGGCACCTTC. Its translation is CASSPPGQGDLAGTF.

The V gene is TRBV30, the J gene TRBJ1-2; D possibly corresponds to TRBD1 (6 bases). The CDR3 has 14 amino acids. CDR1 GTSNPN and CDR2 SVGIG come from the germline V gene (reference sequence). Deletions cut 1 base from V and 1 base from J, with 10 bases between. CDR3 sequence (DNA): TGTGCCTGGAGTGATATAGGGGGTAACTATGGCTACACCTTC. Translation gives CAWSDIGGNYGYTF. Looking up the rest from reference TRBV30 and TRBJ1-2 gives the full variable domain: SQTIHQWPATLVQPVGSPLSLECTVEGTSNPNLYWYRQAAGRGLQLLFYSVGIGQISSEVPQNLSASRPQDRQFILSSKKLLLSDSGFYLCAWSDIGGNYGYTFGSGTRLTVV.

The genes are TRBV4-1 and TRBJ1-2; a weak D match, TRBD1 (6 bases). Trimming cost V 3 bases and J 1 base, with 12 bases left between them. The CDR3 length is 15 residues. Germline V gives CDR1 MGHRA, CDR2 YSYEKL. The CDR3 bases are TGCGCCAGCAGCCAGGTCGGGACATTTAACTATGGCTACACCTTC. It encodes CASSQVGTFNYGYTF.

The chain has TRBV30 and TRBJ2-4; possible D gene TRBD2, 7 bases. Deletions cut 6 bases from V and 6 bases from J, with 15 bases between. This CDR3 is built from 13 residues. Germline values: CDR1 GTSNPN, CDR2 SVGIG (reference sequence). The CDR3 reads CACGGRTGNIQYF. The CDR3 DNA reads as TGTGCCTGCGGGGGGCGCACGGGAAACATTCAGTACTTC.

The rearrangement links TRBV11-2 to TRBJ1-4; a possible D gene is TRBD1 (6 bases). The CDR3 is 14 residues long. Germline CDR1 is SGHAT and CDR2 is FQNNGV. V lost 6 bases and J lost 8, with 16 bases in between. CDR3: CASSLTGSGEKLFF. The CDR3 DNA sequence: TGTGCCAGCAGTCTCACAGGGTCCGGAGAAAAACTGTTTTTT.

This clone was picked up a small number of times. J is TRBJ1-2 and V is TRBV6-5, with D possibly matching TRBD1 (6 bases). The length of the CDR3 is 14 residues. Looked up from germline, CDR1 is MNHEY and CDR2 is SVGAGI. The V end was cut by 4 bases, the J end by 4 bases, with 13 bases between. The CDR3 DNA follows: TGTGCCAGCAGTTTGGGCAGGGGATCCTATGGCTACACCTTC. It codes for CASSLGRGSYGYTF.

This clone was picked up a small number of times. V is TRBV2 and J is TRBJ1-2; TRBD1 is a possible D gene (5 bases). In germline, CDR1 is SNHLY, CDR2 FYNNEI. The CDR3 is made up of 13 amino acids. Trimming stripped 7 bases from V and 3 bases from J, with 12 bases between. CDR3 sequence reads: CASNPGGDYGYTF. CDR3 bases: TGTGCCAGCAATCCAGGAGGGGACTATGGCTACACCTTC.

The sample holds one count of this clone. The rearrangement joins TRBV2 to TRBJ2-1; the match to TRBD2 covers 13 bases. Germline trimming cut 4 bases from V and 7 bases from J; bases unmatched to any gene: 1. The germline CDR1 and CDR2 sequences are SNHLY and FYNNEI. The CDR3 has 14 residues. The CDR3 sequence: CASSGLAGGNEQFF. Written as DNA, the CDR3 is TGTGCCAGCAGTGGACTAGCGGGGGGAAATGAGCAGTTCTTC.

V is TRBV6-5 and J is TRBJ1-1; weak D call: TRBD1 (5 bases). Deletions cut 5 bases from V and 1 base from J, with 8 bases between. The germline CDR1 and CDR2 sequences are MNHEY and SVGAGI. The CDR3 totals 13 residues. For the CDR3, the DNA is TGTGCCAGCAGTCAGGGTTGGAACACTGAAGCTTTCTTT. It encodes CASSQGWNTEAFF.

Notes on this clone: Distinct nucleotide sequences in the sample also encode this CDR3. The V and J genes are TRBV5-1 and TRBJ1-6; 8 nucleotides match TRBD1. The CDR3 has 16 residues. Germline V gives CDR1 SGHRS, CDR2 YFSETQ. V gave up 0 bases and J gave up 5 bases; unmatched junction bases: 4. As DNA, the CDR3 is TGCGCCAGCAGCTTGGTGGGGACAGGAGATAATTCACCCCTCCACTTT. Protein product: CASSLVGTGDNSPLHF.